Shown below are 3 T cell receptor beta chains from a single sample sequenced in a study of glioma-infiltrating T cells. Using RNA template, CDR3s of TCR alpha and beta were amplified with iRepertoire arm-PCR. TCRdb processed the multiplex PCR reads anew with MiXCR; each CDR3 protein has one entry. The sample yields tens of thousands of distinct CDR3 sequences, less than 30% seen once. Source material: glioma tissue, nonneoplastic brain tissue, or PBMCs (not recorded which). The receptors here all came from a human donor with low-grade glioma or glioblastoma, undergoing nonglioma brain surgery, or in good health (not recorded which).

This clonotype has ten or more counts. The chain joins TRBV20-1 to TRBJ2-7; 7 nucleotides agree with TRBD2. The CDR3 sequence is 13 residues long. V shed 7 bases, J shed 3 bases, and the junction held 9 bases outside the gene matches. Germline CDR1 and CDR2: DFQATT and SNEGSKA (reference sequence). The DNA for the CDR3 is TGCAGTGTCGCTAGCGGCCCGTTCTACGAGCAGTACTTC. Residues: CSVASGPFYEQYF.

This chain links TRBV20-1 with TRBJ2-2; 11 bases map to TRBD2. Germline assignment: CDR1 DFQATT and CDR2 SNEGSKA (reference sequence). This CDR3 has 13 amino acids. The CDR3 DNA reads TGCAGAGGTGGGACTAGCGGATTCGGGGAGCTGTTTTTT. It is translated as CRGGTSGFGELFF.

This CDR3 reads CASSQTGTGGVYYGYTF. The CDR3, as DNA: TGTGCCAGCAGCCAAACCGGGACAGGGGGCGTCTATTATGGCTACACCTTC. V and J are TRBV7-9 and TRBJ1-2, with 12 bases lining up with TRBD1. Germline CDR1 SEHNR, CDR2 FQNEAQ (reference sequence). Trimming took 5 bases from V and 5 from J; bases not matched to a gene: 12. CDR3 size: 17 residues.